The 9 T cell receptor beta chains below were found in one sample sequenced in a study of blood T cell repertoires in COVID-19. The table came from immunoSEQ multiplex PCR; TCRdb's copy has only in-frame clones and leaves some out. The sample has over 120,000 clones, 87% seen once; the top ten hold 11%. Sequences were obtained from PBMCs or T cells enriched from blood (not recorded which). The receptors originated from a man in his 60s who had recovered from COVID-19.

The chain links TRBV18 to TRBJ2-1; 16 bases are shared with TRBD2. Trimming took 5 bases from V and 7 from J; bases not matched to a gene: 2. CDR1 is KGHSH and CDR2 is LQKENI in the germline V gene. The CDR3 is 15 residues long. The CDR3 nucleotides are TGTGCCAGCTCATTGGGACTAGCGGGAGGGAATGAGCAGTTCTTC. It is translated as CASSLGLAGGNEQFF.

The chain is built from TRBV2 and TRBJ2-7, with 8 bases matching TRBD1. The ends lost 4 bases at V and 1 base at J; junction bases unmatched: 3. This CDR3 has 14 amino acids. Germline lookup yields CDR1 SNHLY and CDR2 FYNNEI. CDR3 DNA: TGTGCCAGCAGTGGACAGGGGCAATCCTACGAGCAGTACTTC. Amino acids: CASSGQGQSYEQYF.

V and J are TRBV2 and TRBJ1-1; D unresolved. The V gene's germline CDR1 is SNHLY and CDR2 FYNNEI. Trimming left V 6 bases short and J 5 bases short, with 19 bases between. This CDR3 has 15 amino acids. The CDR3 sequence is CASRGGPPLGTEAFF. CDR3 DNA: TGTGCCAGCAGGGGAGGACCCCCCCTGGGGACTGAAGCTTTCTTT.

This clone is a singleton in its sample. This chain connects TRBV6-5 to TRBJ2-1; 13 bases line up with TRBD2. The ends lost 6 bases at V and 13 bases at J; junction bases unmatched: 3. The germline V gene encodes CDR1 MNHEY and CDR2 SVGAGI. The CDR3 runs 12 residues. This CDR3 is CASRRLAGGQFF. The CDR3 DNA follows: TGTGCCAGCAGAAGACTAGCGGGGGGTCAGTTCTTC.

This clone appeared once. The V gene is TRBV5-1, the J gene TRBJ2-5; D unresolved. The germline V gene has CDR1 SGHRS and CDR2 YFSETQ. CDR3 size: 13 residues. V lost 0 bases and J lost 5, with 8 bases in between. The CDR3 reads CASSLVGWETQYF. In nucleotides, the CDR3 is TGCGCCAGCAGCTTGGTCGGGTGGGAGACCCAGTACTTC.

DNA of the CDR3: TGCGCCAGCAGTCTGCGGGGGTACCAAGAGACCCAGTACTTC. Encoded protein: CASSLRGYQETQYF. This chain uses TRBV10-2 with TRBJ2-5, with 7 bases lining up with TRBD2. Germline loops: CDR1 WSHSY, CDR2 SAAADI. The CDR3 totals 14 residues. V was clipped by 5 bases and J by 0 bases; unmatched bases: 3.

This rearrangement joins TRBV28 to TRBJ1-5, with unresolved D. The germline V gene encodes CDR1 MDHEN and CDR2 SYDVKM. CDR3 size: 12 residues. The germline V and J ends were trimmed by 10 bases and 5 bases, with 12 bases remaining between them. This chain's CDR3 is CAIQPSDQPQHF. The CDR3 DNA reads TGTGCCATACAGCCCTCCGATCAGCCCCAGCATTTT.

This clone was recorded only once. The chain is built from TRBV2 and TRBJ2-7; 7 nucleotides align to TRBD1. Germline values: CDR1 SNHLY, CDR2 FYNNEI. The CDR3 runs to 14 residues. Trimming cost V 6 bases and J 7 bases; bases outside gene matches: 12. CDR3 sequence: CASSARGRIYEQYF. The CDR3, as DNA: TGTGCCAGCAGCGCCAGGGGGAGAATATATGAGCAGTACTTC.

The chain couples TRBV27 to TRBJ2-7; possibly TRBD1 for D (5 bases). The CDR3 extends over 13 amino acids. Trimming stripped 6 bases from V and 5 bases from J, with 14 bases between. Looked up from germline, CDR1 is MNHEY and CDR2 is SMNVEV (reference sequence). CDR3 sequence: CASRQGYRDEQYF. In DNA, the CDR3 is TGTGCCAGCAGGCAGGGTTACAGAGACGAGCAGTACTTC.